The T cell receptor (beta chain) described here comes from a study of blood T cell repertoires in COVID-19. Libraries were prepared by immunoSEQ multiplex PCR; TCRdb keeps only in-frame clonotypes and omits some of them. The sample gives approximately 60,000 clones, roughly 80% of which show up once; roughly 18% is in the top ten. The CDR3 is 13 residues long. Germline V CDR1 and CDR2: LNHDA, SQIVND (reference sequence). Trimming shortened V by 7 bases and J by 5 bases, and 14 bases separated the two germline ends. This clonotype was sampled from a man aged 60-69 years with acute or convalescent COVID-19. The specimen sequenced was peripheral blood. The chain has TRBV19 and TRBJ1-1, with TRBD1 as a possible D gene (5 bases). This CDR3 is CASKRQGWTEAFF. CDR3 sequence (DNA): TGTGCCAGTAAGAGGCAGGGTTGGACTGAAGCTTTCTTT.